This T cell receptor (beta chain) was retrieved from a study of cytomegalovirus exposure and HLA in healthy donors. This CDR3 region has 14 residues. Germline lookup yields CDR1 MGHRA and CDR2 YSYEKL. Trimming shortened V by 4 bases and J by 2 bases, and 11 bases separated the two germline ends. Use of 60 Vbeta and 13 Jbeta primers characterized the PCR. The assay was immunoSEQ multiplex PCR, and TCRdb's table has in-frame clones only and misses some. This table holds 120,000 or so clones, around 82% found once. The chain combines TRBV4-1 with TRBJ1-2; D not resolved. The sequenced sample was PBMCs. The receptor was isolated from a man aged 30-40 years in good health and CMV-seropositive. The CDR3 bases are TGCGCCAGCAGCCGTACAGATTCCAACTATGGCTACACCTTC. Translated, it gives CASSRTDSNYGYTF.